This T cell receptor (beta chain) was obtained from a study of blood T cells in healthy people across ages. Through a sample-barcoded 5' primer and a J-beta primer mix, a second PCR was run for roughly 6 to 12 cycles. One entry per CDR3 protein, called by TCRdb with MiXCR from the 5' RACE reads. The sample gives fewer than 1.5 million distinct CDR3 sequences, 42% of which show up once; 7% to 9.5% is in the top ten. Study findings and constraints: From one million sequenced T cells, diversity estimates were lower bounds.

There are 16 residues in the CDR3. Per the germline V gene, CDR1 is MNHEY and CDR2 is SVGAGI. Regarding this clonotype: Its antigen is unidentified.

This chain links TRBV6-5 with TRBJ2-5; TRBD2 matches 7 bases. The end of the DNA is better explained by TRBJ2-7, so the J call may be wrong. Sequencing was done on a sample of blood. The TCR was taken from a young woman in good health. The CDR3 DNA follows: TGTGCCAGCAGTTACTCGAGTCGGGGAGGGAATGGCGAGCAGTACTTC. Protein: CASSYSSRGGNGEQYF.